One sample yielded the 21 T cell receptor beta chains listed below, sequenced in a study of identical twins (dated by TCRdb to the mid-2010s). The library was made by 5' RACE. These reads were obtained on an Illumina HiSeq 2000. TCRdb ran its own pipeline on the public reads, namely fastp trimming at Q25 and MiXCR clone calling, and kept in-frame beta chains. Every entry covers one CDR3 protein and lists the most common genes and DNA from its rows. For this sample there are 1.5 million or so distinct CDR3 sequences; about 30% appear just once. Together, the top ten hold more than 0.25% of the sample. The sequenced material came from cord blood. Receptors originate from a newborn girl in good health.

The chain recombines TRBV4-1 with TRBJ1-2, with TRBD1 as a possible D gene (6 bases). Germline V gives CDR1 MGHRA, CDR2 YSYEKL. The CDR3 has 15 amino acids. The V end lost 1 base, the J end lost 4 bases, and 13 bases lay between the germline ends. CDR3 bases: TGCGCCAGCAGCCAAGTTGCGGACAGTCTCTATGGCTACACCTTC. Translation: CASSQVADSLYGYTF.

This clonotype was picked up a small number of times. The chain carries TRBV6-6 and TRBJ2-3; D assignment may be TRBD1 or TRBD2 (5 bases each). This CDR3 spans 17 amino acids. V lost 7 bases and J 0 bases, leaving 20 bases between the germline ends. Germline CDR1 is MNHNY and CDR2 is SVGAGI (reference sequence). The CDR3 loop reads CASNIVGVLSSTDTQYF. The CDR3 DNA is TGTGCCAGCAATATAGTGGGGGTCCTCTCTAGCACAGATACGCAGTATTTT.

Turning to this clonotype: This may be a read error, as it is one base from a much larger clone. The chain uses TRBV20-1 and TRBJ2-1; possibly TRBD1 for D (5 bases). Germline V gene data show CDR1 as DFQATT and CDR2 as SNEGSKA (reference sequence). V lost 2 bases, J lost 5 bases, and 7 bases lay in between. This CDR3 is built from 12 residues. CDR3 sequence reads: CSARQGHNEQFF. DNA for the CDR3: TGCAGTGCTAGACAGGGCCACAATGAGCAGTTCTTC.

The V gene is TRBV20-1, the J gene TRBJ2-5; 13 bases align to TRBD2. V dropped 1 base and J dropped 2; count of bases not matched to a gene: 4. The CDR3 contains 16 residues. Germline-derived CDR1 and CDR2 are DFQATT and SNEGSKA (reference sequence). The CDR3 reads CSARALLAGGQETQYF. The CDR3 DNA is TGCAGTGCTAGAGCCTTACTAGCGGGGGGGCAAGAGACCCAGTACTTC.

V gene TRBV20-1 combines with J gene TRBJ1-6, with a weak D call TRBD1 (5 bases). Germline V lookup: CDR1 DFQATT, CDR2 SNEGSKA (reference sequence). This CDR3 contains 16 residues. V was pared by 3 bases and J by 0 bases, with 12 bases between. The CDR3 here is CSASGALSSYNSPLHF. The CDR3, as DNA: TGCAGTGCTAGTGGGGCGTTAAGCTCCTATAATTCACCCCTCCACTTT.

The chain links TRBV20-1 to TRBJ2-7; D is undetermined. Germline-derived CDR1 and CDR2 are DFQATT and SNEGSKA (reference sequence). The CDR3 covers 13 residues. The V end lost 5 bases, the J end lost 0 bases, and 11 bases lay between the germline ends. DNA for the CDR3: TGCAGTGCTTTGCCTATGAGCTCCTACGAGCAGTACTTC. It codes for CSALPMSSYEQYF.

This clonotype was detected ten times or more. The V and J genes are TRBV27 and TRBJ2-1; D is unresolved. The CDR3 is 14 residues long. Trimming shortened V by 1 base and J by 4 bases, and 8 bases separated the two germline ends. Germline assignment: CDR1 MNHEY and CDR2 SMNVEV (reference sequence). Written as DNA, the CDR3 is TGTGCCAGCAGTTTATATTGCGCGTACAATGAGCAGTTCTTC. Protein: CASSLYCAYNEQFF.

Concerning this clonotype: This may come from a read error, since a much larger clone is one base off. This chain links TRBV6-2 or TRBV6-3 with TRBJ2-5, with 9 bases fitting TRBD2. The CDR3 is 14 amino acids. Germline V gives CDR1 MNHEY, CDR2 SVGEGT. V lost 6 bases and J lost 11; bases outside the gene matches: 13. CDR3 sequence reads: CASRNTGTSPEQYF. DNA of the CDR3: TGTGCCAGCAGAAATACCGGGACTAGCCCTGAGCAGTACTTC.

The CDR3 loop reads CASSSIGGGGTDTQYF. DNA for the CDR3: TGCGCCAGCAGCTCGATCGGCGGGGGGGGAACAGATACGCAGTATTTT. This chain uses TRBV5-1 with TRBJ2-3; 9 bases match TRBD2. In germline, CDR1 is SGHRS, CDR2 YFSETQ. Trimming cost V 3 bases and J 3 bases; bases outside gene matches: 8. The CDR3 has 16 residues.

In this sample, this clonotype turned up a few times. This chain joins TRBV3-1 and TRBJ2-2; possible D gene TRBD2, 5 bases. The CDR3 consists of 15 residues. Deletions cut 1 base from V and 2 bases from J, with 8 bases between. CDR1 is LGHDT and CDR2 is YNNKEL in the germline V gene (reference sequence). The CDR3, as DNA: TGTGCCAGCAGCCAAGGGACTTATAACACCGGGGAGCTGTTTTTT. Translation gives CASSQGTYNTGELFF.

The rearrangement uses TRBV12-3 or TRBV12-4 and TRBJ1-1; TRBD1 agrees at 7 bases. The CDR3 spans 15 residues. The V and J ends lost 7 bases and 4 bases, in that order; junction bases with no gene match: 12. Here the CDR3 DNA reads TGTGCCAGCACCCGAAGACAGGGAGGATCCACTGAAGCTTTCTTT. It translates to CASTRRQGGSTEAFF.

V and J are TRBV7-9 and TRBJ2-1, with 7 bases fitting TRBD2. CDR1 SEHNR and CDR2 FQNEAQ come from the germline V gene (reference sequence). This CDR3 has 15 residues. V was clipped by 10 bases and J by 0 bases; unmatched bases: 9. The CDR3 nucleotides are TGTGCCACTGGGACTACCCGGAGCTCCTACAATGAGCAGTTCTTC. This encodes CATGTTRSSYNEQFF.

The chain links TRBV2 to TRBJ2-7; 13 positions match TRBD2. There are 16 residues in the CDR3. Germline assignment: CDR1 SNHLY and CDR2 FYNNEI. Unmatched junction bases numbered 4, after V lost 4 bases and J lost 1 base. The DNA for the CDR3 is TGTGCCAGCAGTGGACTAGCGGGAGGCCGGTCCTACGAGCAGTACTTC. It specifies CASSGLAGGRSYEQYF. The full variable domain, with the rest looked up from reference TRBV2 and TRBJ2-7, is EPEVTQTPSHQVTQMGQEVILRCVPISNHLYFYWYRQILGQKVEFLVSFYNNEISEKSEIFDDQFSVERPDGSNFTLKIRSTKLEDSAMYFCASSGLAGGRSYEQYFGPGTRLTVT.

This chain uses TRBV5-1 with TRBJ2-7; 7 bases line up with TRBD1. Matching the DNA end better, TRBJ2-5 makes the J call doubtful. Germline V CDR1 and CDR2: SGHRS, YFSETQ. CDR3 size: 18 residues. The CDR3, as DNA: TGCGCCAGCAGGCCATCTAATGGGGCTCTCAGGGGGCAAGAGACCCAGTACTTC. The encoded protein is CASRPSNGALRGQETQYF.

This chain uses TRBV10-3 with TRBJ2-3; maybe TRBD2 (5 bases). V was shortened by 10 bases and J by 0 bases, with 14 bases between the two germline ends. The CDR3 is 14 amino acids. CDR1 is ENHRY and CDR2 is SYGVKD in the germline V gene. This CDR3 is CATRAEHSTDTQYF. CDR3 sequence (DNA): TGTGCCACCCGAGCGGAGCATAGCACAGATACGCAGTATTTT.

V usage is TRBV4-2 and J usage is TRBJ2-5; 7 positions agree with TRBD1. The CDR3 runs to 14 residues. Per germline, CDR1 LGHNA and CDR2 YNFKEQ. With 4 bases clipped from V and 11 bases from J, the junction kept 13 bases outside the gene matches. Written as DNA, the CDR3 is TGTGCCAGCAGCCCTCGGGGACAGCACAATGAGCAGTACTTC. Protein sequence: CASSPRGQHNEQYF.

This chain links TRBV7-6 with TRBJ2-1; 14 nucleotides line up with TRBD2. Germline CDR1 reads SGHVS; CDR2 reads FNYEAQ. V trimming: 3 bases; J trimming: 8 bases; junction bases outside the gene matches: 15. The CDR3 runs 19 residues. The CDR3 DNA sequence: TGTGCCAGCAGCTTTGGTTTTGGGACTAGCGGGAGCATTTCCCATGAGCAGTTCTTC. Amino acid sequence: CASSFGFGTSGSISHEQFF.

This clonotype was seen only a few times. The chain couples TRBV7-2 to TRBJ2-7, with D possibly being TRBD1 (5 bases). The germline CDR1 and CDR2 sequences are SGHTA and FQGNSA. This CDR3 is 15 amino acids long. V was clipped by 3 bases and J by 3 bases, with 15 bases between them. The CDR3 region is CASSFSPSQGYEQYF. The CDR3 DNA sequence: TGTGCCAGCAGCTTTTCCCCGTCCCAGGGCTACGAGCAGTACTTC.

This clonotype was detected only a few times. CDR3 bases: TGCAGTGCTAGAGATTCTTCGGTTGGGACGCAGTATTTT. Its protein product is CSARDSSVGTQYF. The rearrangement links TRBV20-1 to TRBJ2-3, with D hard to call. CDR3 size: 13 residues. Germline V gene lookup returns CDR1 DFQATT and CDR2 SNEGSKA (reference sequence). V lost 0 bases and J lost 9, with 13 bases in between.

The chain employs TRBV7-9 and TRBJ2-7; 10 nucleotides align to TRBD1. Trimming cost V 5 bases and J 7 bases; bases outside gene matches: 14. Germline CDR1 and CDR2: SEHNR and FQNEAQ (reference sequence). This CDR3 spans 16 amino acids. The DNA of the CDR3 is TGTGCCAGCAGCGCAAGGGACAGGGGTAGGAACAATGAGCAGTACTTC. Translation: CASSARDRGRNNEQYF.

The table lists this clonotype with a count of one. The chain links TRBV7-9 to TRBJ1-1, with 7 bases identical to TRBD1. The junction had 7 bases not matched to a gene; V was cut back by 5 bases and J by 7 bases. This CDR3 has 13 residues. Germline V gene lookup returns CDR1 SEHNR and CDR2 FQNEAQ (reference sequence). The chain's CDR3 is CASSPGTALEAFF. The CDR3 DNA sequence: TGTGCCAGCAGCCCCGGGACAGCCCTTGAAGCTTTCTTT. The full variable domain, its missing parts supplied by reference TRBV7-9 and TRBJ1-1, is DTGVSQNPRHKITKRGQNVTFRCDPISEHNRLYWYRQTLGQGPEFLTYFQNEAQLEKSRLLSDRFSAERPKGSFSTLEIQRTEQGDSAMYLCASSPGTALEAFFGQGTRLTVV.